The 26 T cell receptor beta chains presented below share a single source sample, sequenced in a study of T cells in localized non-small cell lung cancer. Profiled with immunoSEQ multiplex PCR; TCRdb holds only in-frame clones, not every one. The table shows approximately 34,000 clones, with 93% occurring only once. This specimen consisted of peripheral blood, obtained before any cancer treatment. These receptors came from a female donor aged 60 or older with stage I lung adenocarcinoma.

The genes are TRBV18 and TRBJ1-5, with D possibly matching TRBD1 (5 bases). The CDR3 length is 14 residues. Trimming removed 4 bases from V and 6 bases from J, with 13 bases in between. Germline CDR1 and CDR2: KGHSH and LQKENI. The DNA of the CDR3 is TGTGCCAGCTCACAAATCAGGGAGACTCAGCCCCAGCATTTT. This codes for CASSQIRETQPQHF.

The gene calls are TRBV27 and TRBJ2-1, with TRBD2 matching over 14 bases. CDR3 size: 15 residues. Trimming at V came to 6 bases and at J to 8 bases, leaving 6 bases not matched to a gene. Germline CDR1 and CDR2: MNHEY and SMNVEV (reference sequence). CDR3 nucleotides: TGTGCCAGCAGAACTAAGGGACTAGCGGGGGATGAGCAGTTCTTC. Translating it yields CASRTKGLAGDEQFF.

This chain uses TRBV7-8 with TRBJ1-1; maybe TRBD1 (5 bases). The length of the CDR3 is 14 residues. Germline V gene data show CDR1 as SGHVS and CDR2 as FQNEAQ. V dropped 5 bases and J dropped 3 bases, with 13 bases sitting between them. CDR3 in DNA: TGTGCCAGCAGCCTCAGGGAAGGTGACACTGAAGCTTTCTTT. Amino acids: CASSLREGDTEAFF.

The V call is TRBV11-2, the J call TRBJ2-7; possible D gene TRBD2, 6 bases. The CDR3 runs to 13 residues. The V end lost 5 bases, the J end lost 7 bases, and 15 bases lay between the germline ends. In germline, CDR1 is SGHAT, CDR2 FQNNGV. The CDR3 DNA follows: TGTGCCAGCAGCCCCCGGGACTCCCGAGAGCAGTACTTC. This encodes CASSPRDSREQYF.

The chain carries TRBV6-4 and TRBJ2-3; tentatively, D is TRBD1 (5 bases). V lost 3 bases and J 4 bases, leaving 14 bases between the germline ends. The CDR3 is 15 residues long. CDR1 is MRHNA and CDR2 is SNTAGT in the germline V gene. CDR3 amino acids: CASSEGPLGPDTQYF. CDR3 nucleotide sequence: TGTGCCAGCAGTGAGGGGCCACTGGGCCCAGATACGCAGTATTTT.

The rearrangement joins TRBV28 to TRBJ2-7; D unresolved. V shed 2 bases and J shed 3 bases, with 11 bases lying between them. Germline V gene data show CDR1 as MDHEN and CDR2 as SYDVKM. The CDR3 length is 14 residues. This CDR3 is CASSLSTTNYEQYF. The CDR3 DNA is TGTGCCAGCAGTTTAAGCACCACGAACTACGAGCAGTACTTC.

This chain links TRBV5-4 with TRBJ1-1; 9 bases are shared with TRBD1. Germline CDR1 is SGHNT and CDR2 is YYREEE (reference sequence). J gave up 4 bases and V 0 bases, and 7 bases lay outside the gene matches. The CDR3 loop spans 16 amino acids. The CDR3 nucleotides are TGTGCCAGCAGCTTGGCCCCTGGACAGGGGACCACTGAAGCTTTCTTT. Its translation is CASSLAPGQGTTEAFF.

This sequence joins TRBV10-3 and TRBJ1-5; weak D call: TRBD1 (5 bases). V shed 4 bases and J shed 2 bases, with 9 bases lying between them. The CDR3 extends over 14 amino acids. Germline assignment: CDR1 ENHRY and CDR2 SYGVKD. In nucleotides, the CDR3 is TGTGCCATCAGTGGGGGCGGGGGCAATCAGCCCCAGCATTTT. Translating gives CAISGGGGNQPQHF.

This chain connects TRBV7-2 to TRBJ2-1; 11 nucleotides align to TRBD1. CDR3 size: 14 residues. CDR1 and CDR2 (germline): SGHTA, FQGNSA. The junction had 7 bases not matched to a gene; V was cut back by 5 bases and J by 10 bases. The CDR3 nucleotides read TGTGCCAGCAGCCAGGACAGGGGGCGCGTCGAGCAGTTCTTC. This sequence encodes CASSQDRGRVEQFF.

This chain connects TRBV5-1 to TRBJ1-1; D gene unclear. Trimming left V 4 bases short and J 5 bases short, with 12 bases between. Looked up from germline, CDR1 is SGHRS and CDR2 is YFSETQ. This CDR3 is 13 amino acids long. The CDR3 DNA sequence: TGCGCCAGCAGCACGATGACCGGGACTGAAGCTTTCTTT. Amino acids: CASSTMTGTEAFF.

The chain has TRBV5-4 and TRBJ2-5; TRBD1 matches at 8 bases. Looked up from germline, CDR1 is SGHNT and CDR2 is YYREEE (reference sequence). The CDR3 totals 13 residues. J gave up 5 bases and V 4 bases, and 4 bases lay outside the gene matches. In DNA, the CDR3 is TGTGCCAGCAGCCGGGACAGGACGGAGACCCAGTACTTC. Amino acid sequence: CASSRDRTETQYF. Using reference TRBV5-4 and TRBJ2-5 for the parts outside the CDR3, the full variable domain is ETGVTQSPTHLIKTRGQQVTLRCSSQSGHNTVSWYQQALGQGPQFIFQYYREEENGRGNFPPRFSGLQFPNYSSELNVNALELDDSALYLCASSRDRTETQYFGPGTRLLVL.

The chain uses TRBV28 and TRBJ2-5, with 11 bases identical to TRBD1. Germline lookup yields CDR1 MDHEN and CDR2 SYDVKM. The length of the CDR3 is 15 residues. V trimming: 7 bases; J trimming: 3 bases; junction bases outside the gene matches: 7. CDR3 bases: TGTGCCAGCACCCCCCGGGGACAGGGGGAAGAGACCCAGTACTTC. As protein: CASTPRGQGEETQYF.

The J gene is TRBJ1-1, the V gene TRBV7-2, with D possibly matching TRBD1 (5 bases). CDR3 length: 13 residues. The V end was cut by 1 base, the J end by 6 bases, with 9 bases between. From germline, CDR1 is SGHTA and CDR2 FQGNSA. CDR3 sequence (DNA): TGTGCCAGCAGCTTAGAGGGGACGCCTGAAGCTTTCTTT. Its protein product is CASSLEGTPEAFF. Combining the CDR3 with reference TRBV7-2 and TRBJ1-1 gives the whole variable domain GAGVSQSPSNKVTEKGKDVELRCDPISGHTALYWYRQSLGQGLEFLIYFQGNSAPDKSGLPSDRFSAERTGGSVSTLTIQRTQQEDSAVYLCASSLEGTPEAFFGQGTRLTVV.

The chain links TRBV5-1 to TRBJ2-3; 8 bases fit TRBD2. CDR1 is SGHRS, CDR2 YFSETQ, per germline. The trim removed 4 bases at V and 6 bases at J, leaving 7 bases unmatched. This CDR3 is built from 14 residues. CDR3 DNA: TGCGCCAGCAGCGGCAGCCCGGGGGGGGATACGCAGTATTTT. Protein: CASSGSPGGDTQYF.

This clone was counted a single time. As the CDR3 is not closed by the conserved phenylalanine or tryptophan, this likely results from a read error. The chain links TRBV7-9 to TRBJ2-7; D not resolved. Trimming left V 3 bases short and J 6 bases short, with 6 bases between. Germline values: CDR1 SEHNR, CDR2 FQNEAQ (reference sequence). The CDR3 is 11 amino acids. The CDR3 DNA reads TGTGCCAGCAGCTTCCGATCCGAGCAGTACCTC. This gives the protein CASSFRSEQYL.

V usage is TRBV27 and J usage is TRBJ1-2; a weak D match, TRBD1 (6 bases). The CDR3 extends over 14 amino acids. V lost 5 bases, J lost 2 bases, and 12 bases lay in between. Germline V gene lookup returns CDR1 MNHEY and CDR2 SMNVEV (reference sequence). The CDR3 sequence is CASSRQVANYGYTF. Written as DNA, the CDR3 is TGTGCCAGCAGTAGACAGGTAGCAAACTATGGCTACACCTTC.

The V and J genes are TRBV19 and TRBJ1-1, with 8 bases aligning to TRBD1. With V trimmed by 10 bases and J by 5 bases, 15 bases remained unmatched. The CDR3 runs to 15 residues. Germline loops: CDR1 LNHDA, CDR2 SQIVND (reference sequence). CDR3 loop: CATKGVEQGGTEAFF. The CDR3 nucleotides are TGTGCCACTAAGGGAGTAGAACAGGGGGGGACTGAAGCTTTCTTT.

The rearrangement links TRBV7-9 to TRBJ1-1; 8 nucleotides agree with TRBD1. This CDR3 comprises 14 residues. Germline V gene lookup returns CDR1 SEHNR and CDR2 FQNEAQ (reference sequence). The junction had 8 bases not matched to a gene; V was cut back by 8 bases and J by 3 bases. The CDR3 DNA reads as TGTGCCAGCGGAACAGGGGGGCGGGACACTGAAGCTTTCTTT. This translates into CASGTGGRDTEAFF.

CDR3 nucleotides: TGTGCCAGCAAGAAGGACAGGGGGCTTGATCGGGAGACCCAGTACTTC. Amino acid sequence: CASKKDRGLDRETQYF. The chain has TRBV7-8 and TRBJ2-5, with 11 bases that match TRBD1. J gave up 5 bases and V 7 bases, and 12 bases lay outside the gene matches. The CDR3 totals 16 residues. CDR1 and CDR2 from the germline V gene are SGHVS and FQNEAQ.

The V gene is TRBV6-5, the J gene TRBJ1-2; 8 nucleotides match TRBD1. Germline V gene sequence: CDR1 MNHEY, CDR2 SVGAGI. The CDR3 is made up of 13 amino acids. Trimming took 3 bases from V and 5 from J; bases not matched to a gene: 2. CDR3 bases: TGTGCCAGCAGTTATACAGGGGGTTATGGCTACACCTTC. Translated: CASSYTGGYGYTF.

The chain has TRBV4-3 and TRBJ2-6; 8 bases fit TRBD1. Germline lookup yields CDR1 LGHNA and CDR2 YSLEER. CDR3 length: 20 residues. J gave up 0 bases and V 0 bases, and 10 bases lay outside the gene matches. For the CDR3, the DNA is TGCGCCAGCAGCCAAGACCCGACAGGGGCCTTTAGCTCTGGGGCCAACGTCCTGACTTTC. Translating gives CASSQDPTGAFSSGANVLTF.

The chain has TRBV9 and TRBJ2-4, with D possibly called TRBD1 or TRBD2 (5 bases each). CDR1 is SGDLS, CDR2 YYNGEE, per germline. The CDR3 runs to 15 residues. The V gene lost 2 bases and the J gene lost 1 base, with 10 bases spanning the gap. CDR3 in amino acids: CASSVHGAAKNIQYF. CDR3 coding DNA: TGTGCCAGCAGCGTGCACGGGGCCGCCAAAAACATTCAGTACTTC. Combining the CDR3 with reference TRBV9 and TRBJ2-4 gives the whole variable domain DSGVTQTPKHLITATGQRVTLRCSPRSGDLSVYWYQQSLDQGLQFLIQYYNGEERAKGNILERFSAQQFPDLHSELNLSSLELGDSALYFCASSVHGAAKNIQYFGAGTRLSVL.

This clone has a handful of counts. V gene TRBV7-9 combines with J gene TRBJ2-3; D ambiguous. Trimming left V 5 bases short and J 3 bases short, with 6 bases between. Germline loops: CDR1 SEHNR, CDR2 FQNEAQ (reference sequence). CDR3 size: 12 residues. The CDR3 loop is CASSPRTDTQYF. The CDR3 bases are TGTGCCAGCAGCCCACGGACAGATACGCAGTATTTT. The variable domain in full, completed from reference TRBV7-9 and TRBJ2-3, reads DTGVSQNPRHKITKRGQNVTFRCDPISEHNRLYWYRQTLGQGPEFLTYFQNEAQLEKSRLLSDRFSAERPKGSFSTLEIQRTEQGDSAMYLCASSPRTDTQYFGPGTRLTVL.

The CDR3 is CASSLNSPPTGELFF. The DNA for the CDR3 is TGTGCCAGCAGCTTAAATTCGCCACCCACCGGGGAGCTGTTTTTT. The rearrangement links TRBV7-2 to TRBJ2-2; D unresolved. CDR1 SGHTA and CDR2 FQGNSA come from the germline V gene. The CDR3 loop spans 15 amino acids. V lost 2 bases and J lost 4, with 11 bases in between.

V usage is TRBV7-9 and J usage is TRBJ2-3; perhaps TRBD2 as D (6 bases). This CDR3 comprises 15 residues. Trimming removed 1 base from V and 2 bases from J, with 10 bases in between. Germline V CDR1 and CDR2: SEHNR, FQNEAQ (reference sequence). The CDR3 region is CASSLGRGNTDTQYF. For the CDR3, the DNA is TGTGCCAGCAGCTTAGGACGGGGGAACACAGATACGCAGTATTTT.

The rearrangement joins TRBV14 to TRBJ2-6; a weak D match, TRBD1 (6 bases). V was clipped by 4 bases and J by 0 bases, with 13 bases between them. The CDR3 totals 17 residues. Germline V gene data show CDR1 as SGHDN and CDR2 as FVKESK. CDR3 sequence: CASSRNTGNSGANVLTF. In DNA form, the CDR3 reads TGTGCCAGCAGCCGAAATACAGGGAACTCTGGGGCCAACGTCCTGACTTTC.